These 17 T cell receptor beta chains share one sample of origin, sequenced in a study of response to subunit inactivated influenza vaccine (dated by TCRdb to between 2018 and 2020). Libraries came from RT-PCR. The sequencer listed for this sample is Illumina HiSeq 2500. Through fastp at Q25 and MiXCR, TCRdb rebuilt clones from the public reads, retaining in-frame beta chains. CDR3 protein duplicates are merged, each entry listing the most common genes and DNA. The sample has about 240,000 distinct CDR3 sequences on record, 12% of them singletons. 7.8% of the sample comes from the top ten. The specimen was non-naive T cells sorted from PBMCs, collected less than 15 days before vaccination. This sample's cell subset or site label indicates: memory T cell fraction. The receptors come from a man in his fifties who received an inactivated influenza vaccine. Donor details come from another sample of the same person, matched by shared clones.

CDR3 loop: CASSLRYRVGTDTQYF. The CDR3 DNA follows: TGTGCCAGCAGTTTACGATACAGGGTGGGTACAGATACGCAGTATTTT. The J gene is TRBJ2-3, the V gene TRBV27; possibly TRBD1 for D (6 bases). This CDR3 region has 16 residues. Germline-derived CDR1 and CDR2 are MNHEY and SMNVEV (reference sequence). Trimming took 2 bases from V and 3 from J, leaving 15 bases between them.

This clonotype appeared once. The rearrangement links TRBV11-2 to TRBJ2-1, with 12 bases identical to TRBD2. The germline CDR1 and CDR2 sequences are SGHAT and FQNNGV. The CDR3 is 19 residues long. J gave up 0 bases and V 2 bases, and 8 bases lay outside the gene matches. The CDR3 loop is CASSLRGLAGRSSYNEQFF. The DNA for the CDR3 is TGTGCCAGCAGCTTAAGAGGACTAGCGGGGAGGAGCTCCTACAATGAGCAGTTCTTC.

The V call is TRBV6-1, the J call TRBJ2-7; 7 bases agree with TRBD2. Germline CDR1 reads MNHNS; CDR2 reads SASEGT. CDR3 size: 17 residues. Trimming cost V 6 bases and J 1 base; bases outside gene matches: 15. The CDR3 DNA sequence: TGTGCCAGCAGCATAGGGGTCCGGGGGGACGGATCCTACGAGCAGTACTTC. It encodes CASSIGVRGDGSYEQYF.

Ten or more counts support this clonotype. The chain employs TRBV27 and TRBJ2-7; weak D call: TRBD1 (5 bases). The V gene's germline CDR1 is MNHEY and CDR2 SMNVEV (reference sequence). V dropped 0 bases and J dropped 4 bases, with 7 bases sitting between them. CDR3 length: 13 amino acids. Written as DNA, the CDR3 is TGTGCCAGCAGTTTATCTCAGGGTTACGAGCAGTACTTC. Protein product: CASSLSQGYEQYF.

This rearrangement joins TRBV7-6 to TRBJ2-5, with TRBD2 matching 9 bases. The junction had 8 bases not matched to a gene; V was cut back by 5 bases and J by 1 base. Per germline, CDR1 SGHVS and CDR2 FNYEAQ. This CDR3 is built from 16 residues. Here the CDR3 DNA reads TGTGCCAGCAGCCCACTCAGCGGGGGGTCCCAAGAGACCCAGTACTTC. Translated, it gives CASSPLSGGSQETQYF.

In this sample, this clonotype turned up a few times. The chain joins TRBV6-5 to TRBJ2-7, with D perhaps TRBD1 or TRBD2 (5 bases each). Between the trimmed V and J ends, which lost 4 bases and 6 bases, there was a span of 13 bases. The CDR3 has 13 residues. Germline CDR1 reads MNHEY; CDR2 reads SVGAGI. CDR3 loop: CASSLGTRTEQYF. The CDR3 DNA is TGTGCCAGCAGTTTGGGGACCAGGACCGAGCAGTACTTC.

The chain joins TRBV5-1 to TRBJ2-2, with TRBD1 matching 11 bases. The CDR3 loop spans 14 amino acids. From germline, CDR1 is SGHRS and CDR2 YFSETQ. J was trimmed by 7 bases and V by 5 bases; bases with no gene match: 4. CDR3 coding DNA: TGCGCCAGCAGACGGGGACAGGGGGACGGGGAGCTGTTTTTT. Its protein is CASRRGQGDGELFF.

V gene TRBV2 combines with J gene TRBJ2-5; 10 nucleotides align to TRBD1. With 8 bases clipped from V and 6 bases from J, the junction kept 6 bases outside the gene matches. This CDR3 has 13 amino acids. CDR1 is SNHLY and CDR2 is FYNNEI in the germline V gene. As DNA, the CDR3 is TGTGCCAGCTCGACAGGGGGCGGGAAGACCCAGTACTTC. It is translated as CASSTGGGKTQYF.

This clonotype was counted ten times or more. The chain uses TRBV19 and TRBJ2-7; tentative D call: TRBD2 (7 bases). V was pared by 5 bases and J by 3 bases, with 20 bases between. There are 16 residues in the CDR3. Germline V gene sequence: CDR1 LNHDA, CDR2 SQIVND (reference sequence). The CDR3 DNA reads as TGTGCCAGTAGTCCTCAAGGGGGGGCGGGAGTCTACGAGCAGTACTTC. This codes for CASSPQGGAGVYEQYF.

About this clonotype: The junction shows a germline mismatch at one end, possibly a read error. This chain connects TRBV6-2 or TRBV6-3 to TRBJ1-1; TRBD1 matches 10 bases. The CDR3 has 11 amino acids. From germline, CDR1 is MNHEY and CDR2 SVGEGT. CDR3 region: CASSQTGGAIF. As DNA, the CDR3 is TGTGCCAGCAGCCAGACAGGGGGCGCGATCTTT.

Worth noting for this clonotype: This may be a read error: a much more frequent sequence differs by one nucleotide. This chain links TRBV5-5 with TRBJ2-1; TRBD2 is a possible D gene (6 bases). The CDR3 has 17 amino acids. Per the germline V gene, CDR1 is SGHKS and CDR2 is YYEKEE (reference sequence). V lost 5 bases to trimming and J lost 4 bases, with 22 bases between them. The CDR3 loop is CASSLSSGLGGYNEQFF. CDR3 sequence (DNA): TGTGCCAGCAGTCTCTCGTCCGGACTTGGGGGGTACAATGAGCAGTTCTTC.

This clonotype was detected ten times or more. The chain joins TRBV7-8 to TRBJ1-2; no definite D call. This CDR3 has 17 amino acids. The germline gives CDR1 SGHVS, CDR2 FQNEAQ. Trimming left V 0 bases short and J 4 bases short, with 18 bases between. CDR3 DNA: TGTGCCAGCAGCTTAGCGCGGGCAGGCTACTCCCGCTATGGCTACACCTTC. It yields the protein CASSLARAGYSRYGYTF.

This chain joins TRBV3-1 and TRBJ2-5; tentatively, D is TRBD1 (5 bases). V shed 3 bases and J shed 0 bases, with 8 bases lying between them. Germline loops: CDR1 LGHDT, CDR2 YNNKEL (reference sequence). The CDR3 length is 14 residues. CDR3 residues: CASSHRQNQETQYF. Here the CDR3 DNA reads TGTGCCAGCAGCCACCGACAGAACCAAGAGACCCAGTACTTC.

The chain employs TRBV5-1 and TRBJ2-5; D not certain. CDR1 and CDR2 from the germline V gene are SGHRS and YFSETQ. The CDR3 has 15 amino acids. The V gene lost 0 bases and the J gene lost 2 bases, with 11 bases spanning the gap. The DNA for the CDR3 is TGCGCCAGCAGCTTGGCCCCCCCGTCACAAGAGACCCAGTACTTC. This encodes CASSLAPPSQETQYF. Based on the CDR3 plus reference TRBV5-1 and TRBJ2-5, the full variable domain is KAGVTQTPRYLIKTRGQQVTLSCSPISGHRSVSWYQQTPGQGLQFLFEYFSETQRNKGNFPGRFSGRQFSNSRSEMNVSTLELGDSALYLCASSLAPPSQETQYFGPGTRLLVL.

This clonotype was counted between two and nine times. CDR3 nucleotides: TGTGCCACCAGCAGGCCCCGAGGGACAGGAGAAAACATTCAGTACTTC. It yields the protein CATSRPRGTGENIQYF. The V and J genes are TRBV15 and TRBJ2-4; TRBD1 matches at 8 bases. Germline V CDR1 and CDR2: LNHNV, YYDKDF (reference sequence). The CDR3 sequence is 16 residues long. The J segment lost 5 bases and the V segment lost 3 bases, leaving 9 bases of the junction unmatched.

This clonotype has a handful of counts. This chain connects TRBV15 to TRBJ1-6; no clear D gene. Germline V gene sequence: CDR1 LNHNV, CDR2 YYDKDF (reference sequence). Between the trimmed V and J ends, which lost 0 bases and 7 bases, there was a span of 7 bases. The CDR3 sequence is 14 residues long. The CDR3 region is CATSRDLLNSPLHF. The CDR3 DNA reads as TGTGCCACCAGCAGAGATCTCCTAAATTCACCCCTCCACTTT.

Many counts were recorded for this clonotype. The chain combines TRBV28 with TRBJ2-2, with a tentative D call TRBD2 (5 bases). This CDR3 spans 15 amino acids. Germline V CDR1 and CDR2: MDHEN, SYDVKM. The V gene lost 3 bases and the J gene lost 4 bases, with 12 bases spanning the gap. In DNA form, the CDR3 reads TGTGCCAGCAGTTTGAATACCGGGGTCACCGGGGAGCTGTTTTTT. As protein: CASSLNTGVTGELFF. Using reference TRBV28 and TRBJ2-2 for the parts outside the CDR3, the full variable domain is DVKVTQSSRYLVKRTGEKVFLECVQDMDHENMFWYRQDPGLGLRLIYFSYDVKMKEKGDIPEGYSVSREKKERFSLILESASTNQTSMYLCASSLNTGVTGELFFGEGSRLTVL.